This T cell receptor beta chain was observed in a study of blood T cell repertoires in COVID-19. Across the whole study: Researchers got acute and convalescent COVID-19 samples from the United States, Italy and Spain. T cells, B-cell-depleted T cells, or PBMCs provided the cDNA or gDNA that served as material.

The data were produced by immunoSEQ multiplex PCR, yet TCRdb's version contains in-frame clones alone and is incomplete. The sample has 200,000 to 250,000 clones; roughly 85% are singletons. The V gene's germline CDR1 is KGHDR and CDR2 SFDVKD. Trimming stripped 3 bases from V and 5 bases from J, with 13 bases between. The CDR3 extends over 15 amino acids. Input material: peripheral blood. This TCR was sampled from a woman aged 70-85 years with COVID-19, enrolled during active disease. The V call is TRBV24-1, the J call TRBJ2-4, with D tentatively TRBD1 (5 bases). DNA for the CDR3: TGTGCCACCAGTGATGCGCAGGGTTTCGAAAACATTCAGTACTTC. Translating it yields CATSDAQGFENIQYF.